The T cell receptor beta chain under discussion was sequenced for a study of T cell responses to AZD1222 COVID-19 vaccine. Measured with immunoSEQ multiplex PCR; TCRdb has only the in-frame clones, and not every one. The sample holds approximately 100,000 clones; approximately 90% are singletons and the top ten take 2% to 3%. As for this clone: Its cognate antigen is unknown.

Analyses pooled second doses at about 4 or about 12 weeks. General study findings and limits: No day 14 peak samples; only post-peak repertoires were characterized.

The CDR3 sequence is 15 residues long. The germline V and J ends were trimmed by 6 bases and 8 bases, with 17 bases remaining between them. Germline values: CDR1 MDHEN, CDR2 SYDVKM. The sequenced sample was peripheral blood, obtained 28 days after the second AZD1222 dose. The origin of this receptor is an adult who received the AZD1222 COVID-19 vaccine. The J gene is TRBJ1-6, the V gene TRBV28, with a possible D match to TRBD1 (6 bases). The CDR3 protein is CASRGGTSLDSPLHF. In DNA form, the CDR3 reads TGTGCCAGCAGGGGCGGGACATCTCTCGATTCACCCCTCCACTTT.